Below, 11 T cell receptor beta chains from the same sample are listed, as sequenced in a study of cytomegalovirus exposure and HLA in healthy donors. The PCR contained 60 Vbeta and 13 Jbeta primers. Assay: immunoSEQ multiplex PCR; the TCRdb copy retains only in-frame clones and omits some. Here the sample spans just under 70,000 clones, roughly four fifths being singletons. Sequenced material: PBMCs. The source is a human donor in good health.

The CDR3 DNA follows: TGTGCCAGCAGCTTCGAACGACTGGCGAACACCGGGGAGCTGTTTTTT. The encoded protein is CASSFERLANTGELFF. The gene calls are TRBV7-3 and TRBJ2-2; no clear D. The V and J ends lost 3 bases and 0 bases respectively, with 11 bases between them. The germline V gene has CDR1 SGHTA and CDR2 FQGTGA. The CDR3 has 16 amino acids.

This clone was detected only a few times. The rearrangement uses TRBV6-6 and TRBJ2-5, with TRBD1 identical over 8 bases. V dropped 4 bases and J dropped 4; count of bases not matched to a gene: 11. The V gene's germline CDR1 is MNHNY and CDR2 SVGAGI (reference sequence). The CDR3 extends over 16 amino acids. CDR3 region: CASSLAPGQGRETQYF. CDR3 nucleotide sequence: TGTGCCAGCAGTTTGGCTCCCGGACAGGGTCGAGAGACCCAGTACTTC.

The V gene is TRBV7-8, the J gene TRBJ2-7; perhaps TRBD1 as D (5 bases). Trimming stripped 5 bases from V and 6 bases from J, with 20 bases between. The germline CDR1 and CDR2 sequences are SGHVS and FQNEAQ. The length of the CDR3 is 15 residues. The DNA of the CDR3 is TGTGCCAGCAGCAGCGAGACTGGAGTTAGGGGCGAGCAGTACTTC. Translating gives CASSSETGVRGEQYF.

The V call is TRBV9, the J call TRBJ2-1, with D unresolved. Per germline, CDR1 SGDLS and CDR2 YYNGEE. The ends were cut back, 0 bases at V and 9 bases at J, with 4 bases in the middle. The length of the CDR3 is 11 residues. The CDR3 DNA reads as TGTGCCAGCAGCGTAGACACTGAGCAGTTCTTC. Translating gives CASSVDTEQFF.

The chain is built from TRBV18 and TRBJ2-5; no firm D call. This CDR3 is built from 13 residues. The germline V gene has CDR1 KGHSH and CDR2 LQKENI. V was shortened by 3 bases and J by 5 bases, with 10 bases between the two germline ends. The CDR3 nucleotides read TGTGCCAGCTCACCGAGCACCGGGGAGACCCAGTACTTC. This gives the protein CASSPSTGETQYF. The full variable domain, in which reference TRBV18 and TRBJ2-5 provide the parts outside the CDR3, is NAGVMQNPRHLVRRRGQEARLRCSPMKGHSHVYWYRQLPEEGLKFMVYLQKENIIDESGMPKERFSAEFPKEGPSILRIQQVVRGDSAAYFCASSPSTGETQYFGPGTRLLVL.

The chain has TRBV5-1 and TRBJ1-1; D is uncertain. The CDR3 runs 15 residues. Trimming cost V 6 bases and J 4 bases, with 19 bases left between them. Germline assignment: CDR1 SGHRS and CDR2 YFSETQ. In nucleotides, the CDR3 is TGCGCCAGCACCAAAACCTCGCAGGCGGGCACTGAAGCTTTCTTT. It specifies CASTKTSQAGTEAFF. Drawing the rest from reference TRBV5-1 and TRBJ1-1, the complete variable domain is KAGVTQTPRYLIKTRGQQVTLSCSPISGHRSVSWYQQTPGQGLQFLFEYFSETQRNKGNFPGRFSGRQFSNSRSEMNVSTLELGDSALYLCASTKTSQAGTEAFFGQGTRLTVV.

The chain employs TRBV18 and TRBJ2-2; TRBD1 might be the D (6 bases). The V gene lost 0 bases and the J gene lost 0 bases, with 8 bases spanning the gap. The CDR3 runs 16 residues. CDR1 is KGHSH and CDR2 is LQKENI in the germline V gene. This chain's CDR3 is CASSPPGQPNTGELFF. The CDR3, as DNA: TGTGCCAGCTCACCACCTGGACAGCCGAACACCGGGGAGCTGTTTTTT.

This clone was counted once. The chain carries TRBV7-2 and TRBJ1-5; TRBD1 aligns across 8 bases. The germline CDR1 and CDR2 sequences are SGHTA and FQGNSA. With 5 bases clipped from V and 4 bases from J, the junction kept 7 bases outside the gene matches. The CDR3 loop spans 15 amino acids. CDR3 in DNA: TGTGCCAGCAGCATTGGACAGGGTAGTAATCAGCCCCAGCATTTT. Amino acids: CASSIGQGSNQPQHF.

The V gene is TRBV7-6, the J gene TRBJ2-1; perhaps TRBD2 as D (6 bases). The germline V and J ends were trimmed by 5 bases and 4 bases, with 12 bases remaining between them. The CDR3 sequence is 14 residues long. Germline assignment: CDR1 SGHVS and CDR2 FNYEAQ. The CDR3 is CASSRDSQYNEQFF. For the CDR3, the DNA is TGTGCCAGCAGCCGGGACTCCCAATACAATGAGCAGTTCTTC.

This chain uses TRBV28 with TRBJ1-1, with D tentatively TRBD1 (5 bases). Germline assignment: CDR1 MDHEN and CDR2 SYDVKM. V lost 0 bases, J lost 1 base, and 9 bases lay in between. CDR3 length: 15 amino acids. The DNA of the CDR3 is TGTGCCAGCAGTTTATGGGGGCAGCGGAACACTGAAGCTTTCTTT. Protein sequence: CASSLWGQRNTEAFF.

The gene calls are TRBV6-4 and TRBJ2-7; 10 positions agree with TRBD1. The V and J ends lost 3 bases and 3 bases, in that order; junction bases with no gene match: 5. From germline, CDR1 is MRHNA and CDR2 SNTAGT. This CDR3 is 15 amino acids long. The CDR3: CASSEGQGEHYEQYF. In DNA, the CDR3 is TGTGCCAGCAGTGAAGGACAGGGGGAGCACTACGAGCAGTACTTC.